The 23 T cell receptor beta chains below all came from one sample that was sequenced in a study of metastatic and nonmetastatic thyroid tumors. TCRdb used MiXCR to call clones anew from the PCR reads. The table shows under 5,000 clones, with 30% to 35% occurring only once. Among the patients, none had received any treatment before thyroid surgery. The material sequenced was adjacent normal tissue. The source is a female donor with papillary thyroid cancer or a benign thyroid nodule (not recorded which). Some clones in this sample may be carry-over from other donors' samples.

V and J are TRBV6-2 or TRBV6-3 and TRBJ1-5; D is undetermined. Per germline, CDR1 MNHEY and CDR2 SVGEGT. V was shortened by 4 bases and J by 2 bases, with 12 bases between the two germline ends. CDR3 length: 15 amino acids. The CDR3 sequence is CASSLRLGCNQPQHF. CDR3 DNA: TGTGCCAGCAGTTTACGATTGGGGTGCAATCAGCCCCAGCATTTT.

The chain couples TRBV20-1 to TRBJ2-1, with 9 bases lining up with TRBD2. This CDR3 is 13 amino acids long. The germline gives CDR1 DFQATT, CDR2 SNEGSKA (reference sequence). V trimming: 5 bases; J trimming: 8 bases; junction bases outside the gene matches: 7. CDR3 coding DNA: TGCAGTGCTCCCCTAGCGGGACTCTATGAGCAGTTCTTC. Translated, it gives CSAPLAGLYEQFF.

This clone rates as medium-sized. In DNA, the CDR3 is TGTGCCAGCAGCTTATCAGGGCCAGAGACCCAGTACTTC. The encoded protein is CASSLSGPETQYF. The V call is TRBV7-9, the J call TRBJ2-5; a possible D gene is TRBD1 (5 bases). The length of the CDR3 is 13 residues. V was pared by 2 bases and J by 4 bases, with 8 bases between. Per germline, CDR1 SEHNR and CDR2 FQNEAQ (reference sequence).

This clone was seen a few times. The chain combines TRBV28 with TRBJ1-1; TRBD1 is a possible D gene (5 bases). The CDR3 is 14 residues long. Germline CDR1 is MDHEN and CDR2 is SYDVKM. Trimming pared 2 bases from V and 5 bases from J, leaving 12 bases between. The CDR3 spells CASSLGTRETEAFF. The CDR3, as DNA: TGTGCCAGCAGTTTAGGGACGCGTGAGACTGAAGCTTTCTTT.

This chain connects TRBV11-3 to TRBJ2-3; D may correspond to TRBD1 or TRBD2 (6 bases each). The CDR3 is 15 amino acids. V gave up 5 bases and J gave up 1 base, with 13 bases separating them. Germline V gives CDR1 SGHNT, CDR2 YENEEA. CDR3 coding DNA: TGTGCCAGCAGCCTTCATGGGGGGCGCACAGATACGCAGTATTTT. Its protein is CASSLHGGRTDTQYF.

Concerning this clone: Sequence at one end of the junction differs from germline and may be a read error. The chain has TRBV10-3 and TRBJ2-4; TRBD2 agrees at 9 bases. Matching the DNA end better, TRBJ2-1 makes the J call doubtful. Germline loops: CDR1 ENHRY, CDR2 SYGVKD. This CDR3 spans 17 amino acids. The CDR3: CASSYSRGSGSGDDQFF. The CDR3, as DNA: TGTGCCAGCAGTTACTCCCGGGGTAGCGGGAGCGGTGATGATCAGTTCTTC.

This chain joins TRBV30 and TRBJ2-7, with D possibly matching TRBD1 (5 bases). V lost 0 bases and J 3 bases, leaving 9 bases between the germline ends. Germline CDR1 reads GTSNPN; CDR2 reads SVGIG (reference sequence). The CDR3 is 13 residues long. CDR3 DNA: TGTGCCTGGAGTGTAAAGGGGTACTACGAGCAGTACTTC. The encoded protein is CAWSVKGYYEQYF.

The rearrangement uses TRBV20-1 and TRBJ2-7; 10 bases are a match to TRBD2. Germline V gives CDR1 DFQATT, CDR2 SNEGSKA (reference sequence). With 6 bases clipped from V and 2 bases from J, the junction kept 16 bases outside the gene matches. The CDR3 has 17 residues. The CDR3 protein is CSAGGGLAGGPTYEQYF. The CDR3 DNA is TGCAGTGCGGGAGGGGGGTTAGCGGGAGGCCCGACCTACGAGCAGTACTTC.

This clone was seen once. V and J are TRBV20-1 and TRBJ2-7; 7 bases line up with TRBD1. Germline trimming cut 5 bases from V and 5 bases from J; bases unmatched to any gene: 6. This CDR3 is built from 12 residues. Per the germline V gene, CDR1 is DFQATT and CDR2 is SNEGSKA (reference sequence). CDR3 region: CSAHRGGNEQYF. CDR3 in DNA: TGCAGTGCTCACAGGGGTGGGAACGAGCAGTACTTC.

This clone was picked up a small number of times. This chain connects TRBV6-1 to TRBJ1-2, with 7 bases that match TRBD1. V shed 7 bases, J shed 3 bases, and the junction held 5 bases outside the gene matches. Germline V CDR1 and CDR2: MNHNS, SASEGT. This CDR3 comprises 13 residues. The CDR3 nucleotides read TGTGCCAGCACGGACAGGAGGGACTATGGCTACACCTTC. Protein product: CASTDRRDYGYTF.

The genes are TRBV12-3 or TRBV12-4 and TRBJ1-6; 9 bases are shared with TRBD1. V gave up 4 bases and J gave up 7 bases; unmatched junction bases: 11. The CDR3 contains 17 residues. CDR3 coding DNA: TGTGCCAGCAGTTCCCCCGCGACAGGGGGTTGGAATTCACCCCTCCACTTT. It is translated as CASSSPATGGWNSPLHF.

By share of the sample, this clone is large. The rearrangement links TRBV11-2 to TRBJ2-1; a weak D match, TRBD1 (6 bases). Germline CDR1 SGHAT, CDR2 FQNNGV. CDR3 length equals 15 residues. V was cut by 5 bases and J by 8 bases, with 19 bases left in between. CDR3 DNA sequence: TGTGCCAGCAGCCCCCGGGACATATGGACGGATGAGCAGTTCTTC. Translation: CASSPRDIWTDEQFF.

The rearrangement uses TRBV11-3 and TRBJ2-5; TRBD1 is a possible D gene (6 bases). This CDR3 contains 14 residues. Trimming stripped 5 bases from V and 3 bases from J, with 13 bases between. The germline CDR1 and CDR2 sequences are SGHNT and YENEEA. The CDR3 loop is CASSQEAGEETQYF. CDR3 coding DNA: TGTGCCAGCAGCCAAGAGGCAGGGGAAGAGACCCAGTACTTC.

The chain recombines TRBV11-3 with TRBJ2-5; D remains unclear. The CDR3 is 12 residues long. Trimming shortened V by 2 bases and J by 4 bases, and 5 bases separated the two germline ends. The germline V gene has CDR1 SGHNT and CDR2 YENEEA. In DNA form, the CDR3 reads TGTGCCAGCAGCTTACGTTTAGAGACCCAGTACTTC. Protein: CASSLRLETQYF.

This clone was recorded only once. The DNA of the CDR3 is TGCAGTGCTAGAGATCCGGGGGGGCGTGACGAGCAGTACTTC. Residues: CSARDPGGRDEQYF. This rearrangement joins TRBV20-1 to TRBJ2-7; TRBD2 aligns across 8 bases. The CDR3 sequence is 14 residues long. The germline gives CDR1 DFQATT, CDR2 SNEGSKA (reference sequence). V dropped 0 bases and J dropped 5; count of bases not matched to a gene: 6.

V is TRBV3-1 and J is TRBJ2-7; D gene unclear. The V end lost 1 base, the J end lost 3 bases, and 7 bases lay between the germline ends. Per germline, CDR1 LGHDT and CDR2 YNNKEL (reference sequence). CDR3 length: 13 residues. CDR3: CASSQGRVYEQYF. In DNA, the CDR3 is TGTGCCAGCAGCCAAGGAAGAGTCTACGAGCAGTACTTC.

In nucleotides, the CDR3 is TGTGCCACCAGTGACACAGATACGCAGTATTTT. It is translated as CATSDTDTQYF. The chain employs TRBV24-1 and TRBJ2-3; D uncertain. The CDR3 sequence is 11 residues long. V shed 4 bases and J shed 2 bases, with 0 bases lying between them. Germline lookup yields CDR1 KGHDR and CDR2 SFDVKD.

The rearrangement joins TRBV5-1 to TRBJ1-2; D is possibly TRBD1 (6 bases). V lost 0 bases, J lost 4 bases, and 10 bases lay in between. This CDR3 region has 14 residues. Germline assignment: CDR1 SGHRS and CDR2 YFSETQ. This CDR3 reads CASSLGQESYGYTF. The DNA for the CDR3 is TGCGCCAGCAGCTTGGGACAGGAGAGCTATGGCTACACCTTC.

By frequency in the sample, this clone is large. CDR3 bases: TGTGCCAGCAGTGCTTCGGGAGGGCCCCCTAATGAGCAGTTCTTC. Its translation is CASSASGGPPNEQFF. V gene TRBV6-1 combines with J gene TRBJ2-1; 8 bases are a match to TRBD2. CDR3 size: 15 residues. V shed 4 bases and J 7 bases; nucleotides not matched to a gene: 9. In germline, CDR1 is MNHNS, CDR2 SASEGT.

This clone occurred a few times. This sequence joins TRBV28 and TRBJ1-4; no clear D. The CDR3 sequence is 13 residues long. V was clipped by 1 base and J by 11 bases, with 11 bases between them. CDR1 MDHEN and CDR2 SYDVKM come from the germline V gene. The CDR3 nucleotides are TGTGCCAGCAGTTTATCGGACGGGGAGAAACTGTTTTTT. This translates into CASSLSDGEKLFF.

The CDR3 bases are TGTGCCTGGAGTAGGGGATGGGACGAGCAGTACTTC. Translation: CAWSRGWDEQYF. The J gene is TRBJ2-7, the V gene TRBV30; maybe TRBD1 (5 bases). Germline values: CDR1 GTSNPN, CDR2 SVGIG (reference sequence). Trimming took 2 bases from V and 5 from J, leaving 10 bases between them. The CDR3 is 12 amino acids.

This clone appeared a few times. This chain connects TRBV20-1 to TRBJ2-7, with 9 bases matching TRBD2. J lost 7 bases, V lost 0 bases, and 7 bases had no gene match. Germline V gene sequence: CDR1 DFQATT, CDR2 SNEGSKA (reference sequence). The CDR3 is made up of 14 amino acids. The CDR3 DNA reads TGCAGTGCTAGAGAGGCTAGCGGGGCGGGAGAGCAGTACTTC. Translation gives CSAREASGAGEQYF.

This clone was recorded a few times. The rearrangement uses TRBV20-1 and TRBJ2-7; the match to TRBD1 covers 8 bases. Losses at the gene ends were 2 bases for V and 1 base for J; bases not matched to a gene: 4. This CDR3 comprises 14 residues. CDR1 and CDR2 from the germline V gene are DFQATT and SNEGSKA (reference sequence). CDR3 DNA sequence: TGCAGTGCTAGACAAGGGACAGGATCCTACGAGCAGTACTTC. Translating gives CSARQGTGSYEQYF.